The rows below give T cell receptor beta chains drawn from one sample of a study of T cells in Graves' hyperthyroidism and ophthalmopathy. TCRdb re-analysed the multiplex PCR reads in MiXCR, keeping a single row per CDR3 protein. The repertoire includes about 480,000 distinct CDR3 sequences, roughly a quarter of them detected once, and about 11% sits in the top ten. The sample taken for sequencing was blood. These receptors all come from a woman in her twenties or thirties with Graves' ophthalmopathy. CDR3s include the opening cysteine and the closing phenylalanine or tryptophan. Each record gives: V gene, J gene, clone size, D gene, CDR3 protein, CDR3 DNA. The D gene is left open where the match is weak. Expanded clones get a size class; other rows say once, few or many, or leave the size out.

v_gene: TRBV2
j_gene: TRBJ2-5
abundance: few
d_gene: TRBD1
CDR3aa: CASTFDRGQETQYF
CDR3nt: TGTGCCAGCACCTTCGACAGGGGGCAAGAGACCCAGTACTTC

v_gene: TRBV12-3/TRBV12-4
j_gene: TRBJ1-1
abundance: many
d_gene: -
CDR3aa: CASSQQTVNTEAFF
CDR3nt: TGTGCCAGCAGCCAGCAGACAGTGAACACTGAAGCTTTCTTT

v_gene: TRBV2
j_gene: TRBJ2-2
abundance: few
d_gene: -
CDR3aa: CASSTLATGELFF
CDR3nt: TGTGCCAGCAGCACATTAGCAACCGGGGAGCTGTTTTTT

v_gene: TRBV7-2
j_gene: TRBJ1-2
abundance: -
d_gene: TRBD1
CDR3aa: CASTTGGIGYGYTF
CDR3nt: TGTGCCAGCACTACAGGGGGCATAGGCTATGGCTACACCTTC

v_gene: TRBV12-3/TRBV12-4
j_gene: TRBJ1-5
abundance: -
d_gene: -
CDR3aa: CASSGQIKENQPQHF
CDR3nt: TGTGCCAGCAGTGGGCAGATCAAGGAAAATCAGCCCCAGCATTTT

v_gene: TRBV14
j_gene: TRBJ2-7
abundance: many
d_gene: TRBD1
CDR3aa: CASSHFDRVGEQYF
CDR3nt: TGTGCCAGCAGCCACTTTGACAGGGTAGGCGAGCAGTACTTC

v_gene: TRBV11-1
j_gene: TRBJ1-2
abundance: few
d_gene: -
CDR3aa: CASSLFRGRGYTF
CDR3nt: TGTGCCAGCAGCTTGTTCAGGGGTAGAGGCTACACCTTC

v_gene: TRBV12-3/TRBV12-4
j_gene: TRBJ1-2
abundance: many
d_gene: -
CDR3aa: CASSRTNYGYTF
CDR3nt: TGTGCCAGTAGTCGGACTAACTATGGCTACACCTTC

v_gene: TRBV24-1
j_gene: TRBJ2-6
abundance: many
d_gene: -
CDR3aa: CATSVQTPSGANVLTF
CDR3nt: TGTGCCACCAGTGTCCAGACACCTTCTGGGGCCAACGTCCTGACTTTC

v_gene: TRBV29-1
j_gene: TRBJ1-2
abundance: many
d_gene: -
CDR3aa: CSVEEAGQGGYGYTF
CDR3nt: TGCAGCGTTGAAGAGGCAGGGCAGGGTGGCTATGGCTACACCTTC

v_gene: TRBV6-2/TRBV6-3
j_gene: TRBJ2-7
abundance: once
d_gene: TRBD1
CDR3aa: CASSYSPGTAYEQYF
CDR3nt: TGTGCCAGCAGTTACTCGCCCGGGACAGCCTACGAGCAGTACTTC

v_gene: TRBV10-1
j_gene: TRBJ2-5
abundance: many
d_gene: -
CDR3aa: CASSESTLQETQYF
CDR3nt: TGCGCCAGCAGTGAGTCGACTCTCCAAGAGACCCAGTACTTC

v_gene: TRBV30
j_gene: TRBJ2-2
abundance: -
d_gene: TRBD2
CDR3aa: CAFERGGPGELFF
CDR3nt: TGTGCCTTCGAGCGGGGGGGCCCCGGGGAGCTGTTTTTT

v_gene: TRBV6-2/TRBV6-3
j_gene: TRBJ1-2
abundance: -
d_gene: -
CDR3aa: CASNLRTDNYGYTF
CDR3nt: TGTGCCAGCAACCTGCGGACGGACAACTATGGCTACACCTTC

v_gene: TRBV11-1
j_gene: TRBJ1-1
abundance: many
d_gene: -
CDR3aa: CASSPFTGYMNTEAFF
CDR3nt: TGTGCCAGCAGCCCCTTTACAGGGTACATGAACACTGAAGCTTTCTTT

v_gene: TRBV6-1
j_gene: TRBJ2-7
abundance: many
d_gene: -
CDR3aa: CASSETGHVYEQYF
CDR3nt: TGTGCCAGCAGTGAAACGGGACACGTCTACGAGCAGTACTTC

v_gene: TRBV4-3
j_gene: TRBJ1-2
abundance: -
d_gene: -
CDR3aa: CASTWVGSNYGYTF
CDR3nt: TGCGCCAGCACTTGGGTCGGTTCTAACTATGGCTACACCTTC

v_gene: TRBV11-1
j_gene: TRBJ2-5
abundance: many
d_gene: -
CDR3aa: CASSLVGQGQETQYF
CDR3nt: TGTGCCAGCAGCTTAGTCGGGCAGGGGCAAGAGACCCAGTACTTC

v_gene: TRBV7-2
j_gene: TRBJ2-7
abundance: -
d_gene: -
CDR3aa: CASSLGHNSYEQYF
CDR3nt: TGTGCCAGCAGCTTAGGACACAACTCCTACGAGCAGTACTTC

v_gene: TRBV6-1
j_gene: TRBJ2-7
abundance: once
d_gene: TRBD2
CDR3aa: CASETSGFYEQYF
CDR3nt: TGTGCCAGCGAGACTAGCGGGTTCTACGAGCAGTACTTC

v_gene: TRBV30
j_gene: TRBJ2-2
abundance: -
d_gene: -
CDR3aa: CAWRMMGPGELFF
CDR3nt: TGTGCCTGGAGGATGATGGGGCCCGGGGAGCTGTTTTTT

v_gene: TRBV6-5
j_gene: TRBJ2-7
abundance: many
d_gene: TRBD2
CDR3aa: CASSPLMTSGEEQYF
CDR3nt: TGTGCCAGCAGTCCTCTTATGACTAGCGGGGAGGAGCAGTACTTC

v_gene: TRBV2
j_gene: TRBJ2-7
abundance: few
d_gene: -
CDR3aa: CASSEARRGWAGISSYEQYF
CDR3nt: TGTGCCAGCAGTGAAGCGAGGCGGGGATGGGCAGGGATCTCCTCCTACGAGCAGTACTTC

v_gene: TRBV15
j_gene: TRBJ2-2
abundance: many
d_gene: -
CDR3aa: CATSTGGITGELFF
CDR3nt: TGTGCCACCAGCACGGGGGGCATCACCGGGGAGCTGTTTTTT

v_gene: TRBV9
j_gene: TRBJ2-7
abundance: many
d_gene: -
CDR3aa: CASSALGLASYEQYF
CDR3nt: TGTGCCAGCAGCGCCTTGGGTTTAGCGTCCTACGAGCAGTACTTC

v_gene: TRBV29-1
j_gene: TRBJ2-7
abundance: many
d_gene: TRBD2
CDR3aa: CSVMDQGGAYEQYF
CDR3nt: TGCAGCGTGATGGACCAGGGAGGGGCCTACGAGCAGTACTTC

v_gene: TRBV7-2
j_gene: TRBJ2-5
abundance: -
d_gene: TRBD2
CDR3aa: CASSTPTSGMGETQYF
CDR3nt: TGTGCCAGCAGCACTCCTACTAGCGGGATGGGGGAGACCCAGTACTTC

v_gene: TRBV7-3
j_gene: TRBJ1-1
abundance: -
d_gene: -
CDR3aa: CASSLRGGPLNTEAFF
CDR3nt: TGTGCCAGCAGCTTAAGGGGGGGGCCCCTGAACACTGAAGCTTTCTTT

v_gene: TRBV2
j_gene: TRBJ2-5
abundance: many
d_gene: TRBD2
CDR3aa: CASGALAADQETQYF
CDR3nt: TGTGCCAGCGGGGCTCTAGCGGCAGACCAAGAGACCCAGTACTTC

v_gene: TRBV11-2
j_gene: TRBJ1-2
abundance: -
d_gene: TRBD1
CDR3aa: CASSLGTTWTGGVYGYTF
CDR3nt: TGTGCCAGCAGCTTAGGAACAACCTGGACAGGGGGCGTCTATGGCTACACCTTC

v_gene: TRBV20-1
j_gene: TRBJ1-1
abundance: many
d_gene: -
CDR3aa: CSASQDTEAFF
CDR3nt: TGCAGTGCTAGTCAGGACACTGAAGCTTTCTTT

v_gene: TRBV12-3/TRBV12-4
j_gene: TRBJ2-5
abundance: many
d_gene: -
CDR3aa: CASSPGTEVGQETQYF
CDR3nt: TGTGCCAGCAGTCCCGGGACCGAGGTCGGCCAAGAGACCCAGTACTTC

v_gene: TRBV28
j_gene: TRBJ1-2
abundance: many
d_gene: -
CDR3aa: CASSDNGYTF
CDR3nt: TGTGCCAGCAGTGACAATGGCTACACCTTC

v_gene: TRBV11-2
j_gene: TRBJ2-5
abundance: few
d_gene: -
CDR3aa: CASSLSWGRRQETQYF
CDR3nt: TGTGCCAGCAGCTTATCTTGGGGACGGCGCCAAGAGACCCAGTACTTC

v_gene: TRBV20-1
j_gene: TRBJ2-7
abundance: -
d_gene: -
CDR3aa: CSARVGLNSYEQYF
CDR3nt: TGCAGTGCTAGAGTGGGACTGAACTCCTACGAGCAGTACTTC

v_gene: TRBV11-2
j_gene: TRBJ1-5
abundance: -
d_gene: -
CDR3aa: CASSQSPGGVGNQPQHF
CDR3nt: TGTGCCAGCAGCCAGTCCCCGGGGGGCGTTGGCAATCAGCCCCAGCATTTT

v_gene: TRBV6-2/TRBV6-3
j_gene: TRBJ1-2
abundance: many
d_gene: -
CDR3aa: CASSYSSDRLITF
CDR3nt: TGTGCCAGCAGTTACTCATCGGACAGACTAATCACCTTC

v_gene: TRBV15
j_gene: TRBJ1-1
abundance: many
d_gene: -
CDR3aa: CATSGADSVNTEAFF
CDR3nt: TGTGCCACCAGCGGTGCTGACTCAGTGAACACTGAAGCTTTCTTT

v_gene: TRBV7-9
j_gene: TRBJ2-7
abundance: many
d_gene: TRBD2
CDR3aa: CASSLVAGGSSYEQYF
CDR3nt: TGTGCCAGCAGCTTAGTAGCGGGGGGAAGCTCCTACGAGCAGTACTTC

v_gene: TRBV7-8
j_gene: TRBJ2-2
abundance: many
d_gene: TRBD1
CDR3aa: CASSYLRGRVGELFF
CDR3nt: TGTGCCAGCAGCTATCTAAGGGGGCGCGTCGGGGAGCTGTTTTTT

v_gene: TRBV28
j_gene: TRBJ2-5
abundance: -
d_gene: TRBD1
CDR3aa: CASSLTGVVGETQYF
CDR3nt: TGTGCCAGCAGTTTGACAGGGGTGGTAGGGGAGACCCAGTACTTC

v_gene: TRBV12-3/TRBV12-4
j_gene: TRBJ1-1
abundance: -
d_gene: -
CDR3aa: CATAGATEAFF
CDR3nt: TGTGCCACCGCCGGGGCCACTGAAGCTTTCTTT

v_gene: TRBV30
j_gene: TRBJ2-7
abundance: many
d_gene: -
CDR3aa: CAWDFGTPSYEQYF
CDR3nt: TGTGCCTGGGACTTCGGGACTCCTTCCTACGAGCAGTACTTC

v_gene: TRBV6-1
j_gene: TRBJ2-7
abundance: many
d_gene: TRBD2
CDR3aa: CASSDEAGGTYEQYF
CDR3nt: TGTGCCAGCAGTGACGAAGCGGGGGGGACCTACGAGCAGTACTTC

v_gene: TRBV6-2/TRBV6-3
j_gene: TRBJ1-5
abundance: many
d_gene: -
CDR3aa: CASSNPGPQHF
CDR3nt: TGTGCCAGCTCGAACCCTGGTCCCCAGCATTTT

v_gene: TRBV6-1
j_gene: TRBJ1-2
abundance: few
d_gene: -
CDR3aa: CASSENAGTQVGGYTF
CDR3nt: TGTGCCAGCAGTGAAAATGCAGGGACCCAGGTTGGGGGCTACACCTTC

v_gene: TRBV5-1
j_gene: TRBJ1-1
abundance: many
d_gene: -
CDR3aa: CASSLGGGENTEAFF
CDR3nt: TGTGCCAGCAGCTTAGGCGGTGGGGAGAACACTGAAGCTTTCTTT

v_gene: TRBV20-1
j_gene: TRBJ2-5
abundance: -
d_gene: -
CDR3aa: CSARGVGRTETQYF
CDR3nt: TGCAGTGCTAGAGGGGTGGGGAGAACAGAGACCCAGTACTTC

v_gene: TRBV6-2/TRBV6-3
j_gene: TRBJ2-7
abundance: -
d_gene: -
CDR3aa: CASSYYRDNSLGQYF
CDR3nt: TGTGCCAGCAGTTACTATCGGGACAATAGCCTCGGGCAGTACTTC

v_gene: TRBV29-1
j_gene: TRBJ2-5
abundance: many
d_gene: -
CDR3aa: CSTFLGAGQETQYF
CDR3nt: TGCAGCACCTTCCTAGGGGCGGGACAGGAGACCCAGTACTTC

v_gene: TRBV7-2
j_gene: TRBJ1-1
abundance: many
d_gene: -
CDR3aa: CASSFLEFWGTEAFF
CDR3nt: TGTGCCAGCAGCTTCCTTGAGTTTTGGGGCACTGAAGCTTTCTTT

v_gene: TRBV6-5
j_gene: TRBJ2-2
abundance: many
d_gene: -
CDR3aa: CASSSLQVYTGELFF
CDR3nt: TGTGCCAGCAGTTCGCTACAGGTTTACACCGGGGAGCTGTTTTTT

v_gene: TRBV5-1
j_gene: TRBJ2-2
abundance: -
d_gene: -
CDR3aa: CASSLAVGRVSGELFF
CDR3nt: TGCGCCAGCAGCTTGGCCGTGGGACGGGTGTCCGGGGAGCTGTTTTTT

v_gene: TRBV12-3/TRBV12-4
j_gene: TRBJ1-1
abundance: few
d_gene: TRBD1
CDR3aa: CASSSHPGTGETEAFF
CDR3nt: TGTGCCAGCAGTTCCCACCCTGGGACAGGGGAAACTGAAGCTTTCTTT